The T cell receptor beta chain under discussion was sequenced for a study of blood T cell repertoires in COVID-19. The wider study: Samples came from the United States, Italy and Spain, spanning acute and convalescent COVID-19. In each case, the material was cDNA or gDNA derived from T cells, B-cell-depleted T cells, or PBMCs.

In the original workflow: Nucleated cell number was recorded as an estimate derived from reference gene primer amplification. The assay was immunoSEQ multiplex PCR, and TCRdb's table has in-frame clones only and misses some. That table gives V, J and clone size, and the DNA gave D and trimming. The sample holds roughly 120,000 clones, 86% seen once. Per germline, CDR1 KGHDR and CDR2 SFDVKD. Trimming pared 4 bases from V and 4 bases from J, leaving 7 bases between. The CDR3 runs 12 residues. J is TRBJ2-7 and V is TRBV24-1; no definite D call. The sequencing input was peripheral blood. The TCR sequence derives from a man aged 65 to 85 who had recovered from COVID-19. CDR3 protein: CATSDQNYEQYF. Here the CDR3 DNA reads TGTGCCACCAGTGACCAAAATTACGAGCAGTACTTC.